Below, 28 T cell receptor beta chains from the same sample are listed, as sequenced in a study of CD8 T cells in Susac syndrome. Reverse transcription used roughly 0.45 to 1 ug RNA and random hexamers. TCRdb re-called the immunoSEQ multiplex PCR reads with MiXCR, one entry per CDR3 protein. The sample holds about 290,000 distinct CDR3 sequences, approximately 85% seen once. Sequenced material: CD8+ T cells from PBMCs. The receptors originated from a human donor with multiple sclerosis.

The chain uses TRBV21-1 and TRBJ2-3; the DNA was not compared with TRBD2, the D call given in the table. TRBV21-1 is a pseudogene segment. The CDR3 has 13 amino acids. This chain's CDR3 is CAGEGREDDTQYF. Written as DNA, the CDR3 is TGTGCCGGAGAGGGAAGGGAGGACGATACGCAGTATTTT.

This clonotype was observed a handful of times. This chain links TRBV6-2 or TRBV6-3 with TRBJ2-5; no definite D call. CDR1 MNHEY and CDR2 SVGEGT come from the germline V gene. V lost 2 bases and J 4 bases, leaving 2 bases between the germline ends. The CDR3 is made up of 11 amino acids. This CDR3 is CASSYGETQYF. The CDR3 DNA sequence: TGTGCCAGCAGTTACGGAGAGACCCAGTACTTC.

The J gene is TRBJ2-7, the V gene TRBV10-2; weak D call: TRBD1 (7 bases). The germline CDR1 and CDR2 sequences are WSHSY and SAAADI. V was shortened by 8 bases and J by 2 bases, with 13 bases between the two germline ends. This CDR3 region has 13 residues. The CDR3 sequence: CASGGTAPYEQYF. CDR3 DNA sequence: TGCGCCAGCGGAGGGACAGCCCCCTACGAGCAGTACTTC.

The gene calls are TRBV12-3 or TRBV12-4 and TRBJ2-3; a possible D gene is TRBD2 (5 bases). The CDR3 length is 14 residues. Trimming stripped 7 bases from V and 2 bases from J, with 13 bases between. The CDR3 region is CASIPSGATDTQYF. The CDR3, as DNA: TGTGCCAGCATCCCGAGCGGAGCCACAGATACGCAGTATTTT.

The CDR3 DNA reads as TGTGCCAGCAGTCTCGGGGCTCCTGGTTCCAATCAGCCCCAGCATTTT. This codes for CASSLGAPGSNQPQHF. The V call is TRBV27, the J call TRBJ1-5, with D possibly matching TRBD1 (5 bases). The V end was cut by 5 bases, the J end by 3 bases, with 17 bases between. The V gene's germline CDR1 is MNHEY and CDR2 SMNVEV (reference sequence). The CDR3 length is 16 residues.

V usage is TRBV20-1 and J usage is TRBJ1-1, with D possibly TRBD1 on 5 matching bases. Per germline, CDR1 DFQATT and CDR2 SNEGSKA (reference sequence). This CDR3 has 14 amino acids. Trimming left V 1 base short and J 1 base short, with 10 bases between. This CDR3 reads CSARAGGPNTEAFF. DNA of the CDR3: TGCAGTGCTAGAGCGGGGGGACCGAACACTGAAGCTTTCTTT.

The gene calls are TRBV11-2 and TRBJ2-1; D ambiguous. This CDR3 has 16 amino acids. Germline V CDR1 and CDR2: SGHAT, FQNNGV. The germline V and J ends were trimmed by 1 base and 1 base, with 11 bases remaining between them. CDR3 protein: CASSLGWVMSYNEQFF. The CDR3 DNA sequence: TGTGCCAGCAGCTTAGGTTGGGTGATGTCCTACAATGAGCAGTTCTTC.

This clonotype is a singleton in its sample. J is TRBJ2-3 and V is TRBV27; D is uncertain. The V gene lost 3 bases and the J gene lost 1 base, with 8 bases spanning the gap. CDR3 size: 14 residues. Germline CDR1 MNHEY, CDR2 SMNVEV (reference sequence). The CDR3, as DNA: TGTGCCAGCAGTTTGGCTTTCGGCACAGATACGCAGTATTTT. This encodes CASSLAFGTDTQYF.

This clonotype was recorded a few times. This sequence joins TRBV5-5 and TRBJ2-2, with D unclear. The V gene lost 2 bases and the J gene lost 7 bases, with 6 bases spanning the gap. Per germline, CDR1 SGHKS and CDR2 YYEKEE (reference sequence). This CDR3 has 12 amino acids. CDR3 in DNA: TGTGCCAGCAGCTTACCGAACGGGGAGCTGTTTTTT. Its translation: CASSLPNGELFF.

The chain employs TRBV30 and TRBJ1-1; D remains ambiguous. The V gene lost 0 bases and the J gene lost 4 bases, with 12 bases spanning the gap. This CDR3 spans 14 amino acids. Germline-derived CDR1 and CDR2 are GTSNPN and SVGIG (reference sequence). The CDR3 loop is CAWSVLRPGTEAFF. In nucleotides, the CDR3 is TGTGCCTGGAGTGTACTTAGACCGGGCACTGAAGCTTTCTTT.

This clonotype was counted only a few times. V and J are TRBV4-3 and TRBJ1-1, with TRBD1 matching over 7 bases. The CDR3 runs to 15 residues. The V segment lost 4 bases and the J segment 5 bases; nucleotides outside the gene matches: 10. Germline CDR1 reads LGHNA; CDR2 reads YSLEER. CDR3 sequence reads: CASSPDNRGLTEAFF. The CDR3 nucleotides are TGCGCCAGCAGCCCTGATAATAGGGGGCTGACTGAAGCTTTCTTT.

This clonotype was recorded once. V is TRBV19 and J is TRBJ2-1; D is ambiguous. V lost 3 bases and J 5 bases, leaving 5 bases between the germline ends. The germline gives CDR1 LNHDA, CDR2 SQIVND (reference sequence). CDR3 length equals 12 residues. Here the CDR3 reads CASSIPNNEQFF. In DNA form, the CDR3 reads TGTGCCAGTAGTATCCCAAACAATGAGCAGTTCTTC.

CDR3: CASRVTGSSYNEQFF. The CDR3 bases are TGTGCCAGCAGAGTTACAGGGAGCTCCTACAATGAGCAGTTCTTC. The chain is built from TRBV7-9 and TRBJ2-1; a possible D gene is TRBD1 (6 bases). V lost 6 bases and J lost 0, with 12 bases in between. Germline V CDR1 and CDR2: SEHNR, FQNEAQ (reference sequence). This CDR3 has 15 amino acids.

The sample holds one count of this clonotype. This chain joins TRBV7-8 and TRBJ2-1; 12 bases are shared with TRBD2. This CDR3 comprises 16 residues. The germline V gene encodes CDR1 SGHVS and CDR2 FQNEAQ. The trim removed 2 bases at V and 6 bases at J, leaving 5 bases unmatched. The CDR3 protein is CASSLSASGRANEQFF. The CDR3 region has the DNA TGTGCCAGCAGCTTAAGCGCTAGCGGGAGGGCCAATGAGCAGTTCTTC.

The rearrangement uses TRBV28 and TRBJ2-4; perhaps TRBD1 as D (6 bases). The germline V and J ends were trimmed by 7 bases and 8 bases, with 15 bases remaining between them. CDR1 is MDHEN and CDR2 is SYDVKM in the germline V gene. The CDR3 runs to 13 residues. CDR3 amino acids: CASTYRDNDIQYF. DNA for the CDR3: TGTGCCAGCACCTACCGGGACAATGACATTCAGTACTTC. The complete variable domain, with remaining parts taken from reference TRBV28 and TRBJ2-4, reads DVKVTQSSRYLVKRTGEKVFLECVQDMDHENMFWYRQDPGLGLRLIYFSYDVKMKEKGDIPEGYSVSREKKERFSLILESASTNQTSMYLCASTYRDNDIQYFGAGTRLSVL.

The gene calls are TRBV29-1 and TRBJ2-7; tentatively, D is TRBD1 (6 bases). V lost 6 bases and J 4 bases, leaving 13 bases between the germline ends. This CDR3 region has 12 residues. The germline gives CDR1 SQVTM, CDR2 ANQGSEA. The CDR3 nucleotides read TGCAGCGTCACAGGGATGGAGTACGAGCAGTACTTC. This codes for CSVTGMEYEQYF.

V and J are TRBV10-3 and TRBJ2-3; possible D gene TRBD1, 6 bases. The CDR3 is 15 amino acids. V lost 5 bases to trimming and J lost 0 bases, with 12 bases between them. The germline V gene encodes CDR1 ENHRY and CDR2 SYGVKD. This CDR3 reads CAISSSGQSTDTQYF. In DNA, the CDR3 is TGTGCCATCAGTTCTTCCGGACAGAGCACAGATACGCAGTATTTT.

Points on this clonotype: Sequence at one end of the junction differs from germline and may be a read error. V and J are TRBV6-1 and TRBJ2-2, with 7 bases fitting TRBD2. The CDR3 covers 17 residues. The germline CDR1 and CDR2 sequences are MNHNS and SASEGT. The CDR3 here is CASSEDPGTMRPGELFF. DNA for the CDR3: TGTGCCAGCAGCGAAGATCCCGGGACTATGCGGCCCGGGGAGCTGTTTTTT.

V usage is TRBV12-3 or TRBV12-4 and J usage is TRBJ2-1; D unresolved. This CDR3 is built from 16 residues. Trimming removed 2 bases from V and 12 bases from J, with 23 bases in between. CDR3 in amino acids: CASSLSFSLDDSGQFF. CDR3 DNA sequence: TGTGCCAGCAGTTTATCGTTTTCGCTAGACGATTCGGGGCAGTTCTTC.

The chain recombines TRBV28 with TRBJ2-5; possibly TRBD1 for D (5 bases). Germline V CDR1 and CDR2: MDHEN, SYDVKM. The CDR3 extends over 15 amino acids. Deletions cut 7 bases from V and 7 bases from J, with 22 bases between. This chain's CDR3 is CASTARLDIKVTQYF. CDR3 bases: TGTGCCAGCACCGCCCGTCTGGACATCAAGGTGACCCAGTACTTC.

This clonotype was observed a single time. The chain combines TRBV2 with TRBJ2-5; D is unresolved. The germline V and J ends were trimmed by 7 bases and 5 bases, with 5 bases remaining between them. The CDR3 is made up of 10 amino acids. Germline V gene lookup returns CDR1 SNHLY and CDR2 FYNNEI. This CDR3 is CASTRETQYF. The CDR3 nucleotides are TGTGCCAGCACGAGGGAGACCCAGTACTTC.

The chain couples TRBV4-2 to TRBJ2-7, with 13 bases that match TRBD2. Germline values: CDR1 LGHNA, CDR2 YNFKEQ. Germline trimming cut 3 bases from V and 0 bases from J; bases unmatched to any gene: 5. The CDR3 is made up of 17 amino acids. CDR3 nucleotide sequence: TGTGCCAGCAGCCAGGGGACTAGCGGGATTATCTCCTACGAGCAGTACTTC. Protein: CASSQGTSGIISYEQYF.

The rearrangement joins TRBV27 to TRBJ2-2; D gene unclear. Germline CDR1 MNHEY, CDR2 SMNVEV (reference sequence). This CDR3 has 12 amino acids. Trimming removed 3 bases at V and 6 bases at J, with 5 bases between. The CDR3, as DNA: TGTGCCAGCAGTTTGTTTCCCGGGGAGCTGTTTTTT. Its translation: CASSLFPGELFF.

This rearrangement joins TRBV27 to TRBJ2-5; no reliable D call. Germline V gene data show CDR1 as MNHEY and CDR2 as SMNVEV (reference sequence). The CDR3 covers 13 residues. Trimming removed 5 bases at V and 7 bases at J, with 14 bases between. The CDR3 DNA sequence: TGTGCCAGCAGTCCTACCAGATGGGGGACCCAGTACTTC. Amino acids: CASSPTRWGTQYF.

This clonotype is a singleton in its sample. V gene TRBV2 combines with J gene TRBJ2-1; D is perhaps TRBD1 (5 bases). CDR3 length: 13 amino acids. The germline V gene encodes CDR1 SNHLY and CDR2 FYNNEI. Trimming removed 8 bases at V and 5 bases at J, with 13 bases between. The CDR3 nucleotides are TGTGCCAGCCAGGGCCCTGAGGACAATGAGCAGTTCTTC. As protein: CASQGPEDNEQFF. Together with reference TRBV2 and TRBJ2-1, the CDR3 gives the full variable domain: EPEVTQTPSHQVTQMGQEVILRCVPISNHLYFYWYRQILGQKVEFLVSFYNNEISEKSEIFDDQFSVERPDGSNFTLKIRSTKLEDSAMYFCASQGPEDNEQFFGPGTRLTVL.

This sequence joins TRBV28 and TRBJ2-6; possibly TRBD2 for D (6 bases). Germline lookup yields CDR1 MDHEN and CDR2 SYDVKM. This CDR3 is built from 17 residues. V lost 7 bases to trimming and J lost 0 bases, with 16 bases between them. Here the CDR3 reads CASNLGGISSGANVLTF. Written as DNA, the CDR3 is TGTGCCAGCAACCTCGGGGGTATCAGCTCTGGGGCCAACGTCCTGACTTTC.

The chain carries TRBV28 and TRBJ2-3; possible D gene TRBD2, 5 bases. Germline assignment: CDR1 MDHEN and CDR2 SYDVKM. V was trimmed by 4 bases and J by 0 bases, leaving 14 bases between them. This CDR3 region has 16 residues. CDR3 DNA sequence: TGTGCCAGCAGTTCCGGACGGACTTCTAGCACAGATACGCAGTATTTT. Protein product: CASSSGRTSSTDTQYF.

The V and J genes are TRBV5-1 and TRBJ2-3; D remains ambiguous. Germline V lookup: CDR1 SGHRS, CDR2 YFSETQ. V was shortened by 1 base and J by 0 bases, with 9 bases between the two germline ends. The CDR3 extends over 15 amino acids. The CDR3 here is CASSLSSWSTDTQYF. CDR3 nucleotide sequence: TGCGCCAGCAGCTTGTCTTCGTGGAGCACAGATACGCAGTATTTT.